This T cell receptor (beta chain) was retrieved from a study of blood T cell repertoires in COVID-19. Study details: T cells, B-cell-depleted T cells, or PBMCs supplied cDNA or gDNA.

Libraries were prepared by immunoSEQ multiplex PCR; TCRdb keeps only in-frame clonotypes and omits some of them. In the table there are 200,000 to 250,000 clones, just under 85% of which are singletons. The participants were between roughly 18 and 100 years old and came from some 23 US areas. Per germline, CDR1 MNHEY and CDR2 SVGEGT. The V gene lost 0 bases and the J gene lost 6 bases, with 8 bases spanning the gap. This CDR3 comprises 13 residues. Sequencing was done on a sample of PBMCs or T cells enriched from blood (not recorded which). The source is a woman aged 40 to 55 with acute COVID-19. This chain joins TRBV6-2 or TRBV6-3 and TRBJ1-1; D remains unclear. This CDR3 is CASSYSGSPEAFF. The CDR3 DNA sequence: TGTGCCAGCAGTTACTCCGGTAGCCCTGAAGCTTTCTTT.